The sequence of this T cell receptor beta chain was determined in a study of cytomegalovirus exposure and HLA in healthy donors. Study context: A data release that came early held 80 million or so unique TCRs from HLA-typed donors.

Details on this clone: Antigen: not known.

CDR3 length equals 10 residues. Germline values: CDR1 MDHEN, CDR2 SYDVKM. With 11 bases clipped from V and 7 bases from J, the junction kept 3 bases outside the gene matches. PCR employed 60 Vbeta and 13 Jbeta primers. TCRdb's copy holds only in-frame clones and misses some; the assay was immunoSEQ multiplex PCR. The data hold 95,000 to 100,000 clones, with 85% to 90% observed a single time. Study results and limitations: Some V segments, TRBV6-2 and TRBV6-3 among them, were indistinguishable and were therefore excluded. As immune exposure information, only CMV serostatus was available. Reports state that TCR beta sequences accurately predicted most subjects' HLA-A and HLA-B alleles.

The sequenced material came from PBMCs. The clonotype comes from a man aged 25 to 45 in good health and CMV-seronegative. The chain carries TRBV28 and TRBJ2-7, with 9 nucleotides matching TRBD1. The CDR3 nucleotides are TGTGCCGTACAGGGGGCTGAGCAGTACTTC. Translated: CAVQGAEQYF.